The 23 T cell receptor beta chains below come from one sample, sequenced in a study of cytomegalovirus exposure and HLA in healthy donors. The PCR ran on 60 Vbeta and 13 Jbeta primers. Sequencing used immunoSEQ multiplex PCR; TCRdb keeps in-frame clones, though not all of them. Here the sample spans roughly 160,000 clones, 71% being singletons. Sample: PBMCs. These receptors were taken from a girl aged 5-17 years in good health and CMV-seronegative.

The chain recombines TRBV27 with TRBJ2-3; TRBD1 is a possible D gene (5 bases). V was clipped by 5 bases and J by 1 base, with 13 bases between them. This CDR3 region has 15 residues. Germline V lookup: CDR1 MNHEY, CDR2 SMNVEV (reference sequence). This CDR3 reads CASSLTGQGTDTQYF. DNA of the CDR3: TGTGCCAGCAGTCTGACCGGACAAGGCACAGATACGCAGTATTTT.

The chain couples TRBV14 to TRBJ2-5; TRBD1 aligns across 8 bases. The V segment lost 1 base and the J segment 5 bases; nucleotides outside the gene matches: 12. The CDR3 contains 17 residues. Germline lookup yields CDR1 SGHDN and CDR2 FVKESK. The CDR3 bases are TGTGCCAGCAGCCAAGGGTGGGACAGGAGATCAGGCGAGACCCAGTACTTC. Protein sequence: CASSQGWDRRSGETQYF. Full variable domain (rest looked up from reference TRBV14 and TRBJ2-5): EAGVTQFPSHSVIEKGQTVTLRCDPISGHDNLYWYRRVMGKEIKFLLHFVKESKQDESGMPNNRFLAERTGGTYSTLKVQPAELEDSGVYFCASSQGWDRRSGETQYFGPGTRLLVL.

CDR3 loop: CASSHLPGQGGQGELFF. In DNA, the CDR3 is TGCGCCAGCAGCCATCTACCGGGACAGGGGGGGCAAGGGGAGCTGTTTTTT. The chain has TRBV4-1 and TRBJ2-2; 11 bases match TRBD1. The CDR3 sequence is 17 residues long. Germline-derived CDR1 and CDR2 are MGHRA and YSYEKL. Trimming removed 3 bases from V and 8 bases from J; junction bases left unmatched: 11.

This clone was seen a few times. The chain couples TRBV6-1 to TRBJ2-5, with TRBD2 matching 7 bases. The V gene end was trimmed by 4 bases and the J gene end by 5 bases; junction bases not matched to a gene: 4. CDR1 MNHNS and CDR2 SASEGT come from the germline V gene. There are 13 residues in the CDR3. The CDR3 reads CASSVSGLETQYF. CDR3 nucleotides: TGTGCCAGCAGTGTTAGCGGGCTGGAGACCCAGTACTTC.

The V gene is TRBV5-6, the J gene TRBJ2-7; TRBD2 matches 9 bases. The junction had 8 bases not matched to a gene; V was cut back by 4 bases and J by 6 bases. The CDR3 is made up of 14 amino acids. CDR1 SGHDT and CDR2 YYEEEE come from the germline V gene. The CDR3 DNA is TGTGCCAGCAGCCCCTTAGCGGGGGAGTTCGAGCAGTACTTC. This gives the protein CASSPLAGEFEQYF.

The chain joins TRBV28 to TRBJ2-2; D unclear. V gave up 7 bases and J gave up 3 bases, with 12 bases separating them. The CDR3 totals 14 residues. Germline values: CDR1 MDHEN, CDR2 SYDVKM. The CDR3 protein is CASKEPIYTGELFF. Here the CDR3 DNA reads TGTGCCAGCAAGGAGCCGATCTACACCGGGGAGCTGTTTTTT.

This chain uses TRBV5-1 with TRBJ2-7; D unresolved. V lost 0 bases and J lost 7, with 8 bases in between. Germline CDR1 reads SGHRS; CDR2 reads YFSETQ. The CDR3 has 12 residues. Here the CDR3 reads CASSLGSREQYF. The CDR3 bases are TGCGCCAGCAGCTTGGGGAGTAGGGAGCAGTACTTC.

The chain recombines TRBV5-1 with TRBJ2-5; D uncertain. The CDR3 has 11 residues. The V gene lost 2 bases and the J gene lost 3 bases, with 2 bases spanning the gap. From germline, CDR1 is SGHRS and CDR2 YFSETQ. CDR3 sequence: CASSFKETQYF. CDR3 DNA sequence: TGCGCCAGCAGCTTTAAAGAGACCCAGTACTTC.

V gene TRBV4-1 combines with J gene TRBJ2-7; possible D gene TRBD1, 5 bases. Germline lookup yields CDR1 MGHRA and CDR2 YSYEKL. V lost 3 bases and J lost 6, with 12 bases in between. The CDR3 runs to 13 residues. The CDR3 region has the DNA TGCGCCAGCAGCCAGGCCGAAGGGGCCGAGCAGTACTTC. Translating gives CASSQAEGAEQYF.

In nucleotides, the CDR3 is TGTGCCAGCAGTTTTCAGACAGGGGGCAATCAGCCCCAGCATTTT. Protein sequence: CASSFQTGGNQPQHF. The chain has TRBV27 and TRBJ1-5; 8 nucleotides match TRBD1. CDR1 is MNHEY, CDR2 SMNVEV, per germline (reference sequence). V shed 3 bases and J 2 bases; nucleotides not matched to a gene: 3. This CDR3 has 15 residues.

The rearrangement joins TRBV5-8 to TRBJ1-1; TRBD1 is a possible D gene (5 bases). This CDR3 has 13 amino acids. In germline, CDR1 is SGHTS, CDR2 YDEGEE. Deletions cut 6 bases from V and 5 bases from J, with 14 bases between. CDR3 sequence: CASTPGVGTEAFF. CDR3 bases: TGTGCCAGCACCCCGGGGGTGGGGACTGAAGCTTTCTTT.

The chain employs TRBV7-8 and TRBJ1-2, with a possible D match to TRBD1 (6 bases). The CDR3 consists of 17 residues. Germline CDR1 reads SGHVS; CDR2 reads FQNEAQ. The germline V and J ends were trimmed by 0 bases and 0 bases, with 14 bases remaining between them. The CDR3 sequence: CASSLAGTPKSNYGYTF. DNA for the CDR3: TGTGCCAGCAGCTTAGCGGGGACACCGAAATCTAACTATGGCTACACCTTC.

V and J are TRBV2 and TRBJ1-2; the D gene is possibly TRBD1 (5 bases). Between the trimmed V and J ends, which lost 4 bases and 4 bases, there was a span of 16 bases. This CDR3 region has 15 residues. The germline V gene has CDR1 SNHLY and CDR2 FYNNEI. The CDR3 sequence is CASSGLQERPYGYTF. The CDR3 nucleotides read TGTGCCAGCAGTGGGCTACAGGAGAGACCCTATGGCTACACCTTC.

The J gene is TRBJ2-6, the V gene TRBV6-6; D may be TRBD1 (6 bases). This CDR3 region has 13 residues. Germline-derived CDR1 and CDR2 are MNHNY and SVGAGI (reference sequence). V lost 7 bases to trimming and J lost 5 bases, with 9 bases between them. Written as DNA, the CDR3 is TGTGCCAGCACACAGGGTTGGGCCAACGTCCTGACTTTC. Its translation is CASTQGWANVLTF.

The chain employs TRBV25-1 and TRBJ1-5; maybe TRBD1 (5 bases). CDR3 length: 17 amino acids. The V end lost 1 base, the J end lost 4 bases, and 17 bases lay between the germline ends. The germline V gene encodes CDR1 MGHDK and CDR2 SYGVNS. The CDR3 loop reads CASSESTGVGSNQPQHF. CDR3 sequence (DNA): TGTGCCAGCAGTGAATCGACGGGGGTTGGGTCGAATCAGCCCCAGCATTTT.

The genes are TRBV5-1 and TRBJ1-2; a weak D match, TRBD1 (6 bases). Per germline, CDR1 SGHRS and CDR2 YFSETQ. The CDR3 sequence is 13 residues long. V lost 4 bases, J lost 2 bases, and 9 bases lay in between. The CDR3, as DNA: TGCGCCAGCAGCCCCGACAGGAACTATGGCTACACCTTC. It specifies CASSPDRNYGYTF.

CDR3 in DNA: TGTGCCAGCAGCTTTTACCGGGACAGGGGGCTCTACGAGCAGTACTTC. The encoded protein is CASSFYRDRGLYEQYF. This chain joins TRBV7-9 and TRBJ2-7; 12 bases fit TRBD1. Germline CDR1 reads SEHNR; CDR2 reads FQNEAQ (reference sequence). V gave up 3 bases and J gave up 3 bases; unmatched junction bases: 6. The CDR3 totals 16 residues.

CDR3 sequence reads: CASSGAGNYGYTF. The CDR3 DNA is TGTGCCAGCTCTGGGGCAGGAAACTATGGCTACACCTTC. V is TRBV6-5 and J is TRBJ1-2; maybe TRBD1 (5 bases). Between the trimmed V and J ends, which lost 8 bases and 2 bases, there was a span of 12 bases. CDR3 size: 13 residues. CDR1 MNHEY and CDR2 SVGAGI come from the germline V gene.

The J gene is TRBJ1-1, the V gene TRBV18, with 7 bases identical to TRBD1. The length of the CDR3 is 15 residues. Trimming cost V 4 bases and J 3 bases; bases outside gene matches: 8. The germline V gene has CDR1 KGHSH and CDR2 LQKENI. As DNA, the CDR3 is TGTGCCAGCTCACGTACGGGCAGGGGGGACACTGAAGCTTTCTTT. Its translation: CASSRTGRGDTEAFF. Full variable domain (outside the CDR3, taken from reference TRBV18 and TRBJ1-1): NAGVMQNPRHLVRRRGQEARLRCSPMKGHSHVYWYRQLPEEGLKFMVYLQKENIIDESGMPKERFSAEFPKEGPSILRIQQVVRGDSAAYFCASSRTGRGDTEAFFGQGTRLTVV.

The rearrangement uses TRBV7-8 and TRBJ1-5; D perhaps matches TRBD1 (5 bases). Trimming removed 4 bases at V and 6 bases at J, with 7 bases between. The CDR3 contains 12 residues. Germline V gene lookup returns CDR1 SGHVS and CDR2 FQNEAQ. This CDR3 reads CASSSGVQPQHF. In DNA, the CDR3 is TGTGCCAGCAGCTCGGGGGTTCAGCCCCAGCATTTT.

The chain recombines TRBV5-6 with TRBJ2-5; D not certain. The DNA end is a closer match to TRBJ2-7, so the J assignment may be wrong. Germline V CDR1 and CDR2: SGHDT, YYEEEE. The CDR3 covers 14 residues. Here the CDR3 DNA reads TGTGCCAGCAGCTTGGTAGCTAGTTCCTACGAGCAGTACTTC. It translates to CASSLVASSYEQYF.

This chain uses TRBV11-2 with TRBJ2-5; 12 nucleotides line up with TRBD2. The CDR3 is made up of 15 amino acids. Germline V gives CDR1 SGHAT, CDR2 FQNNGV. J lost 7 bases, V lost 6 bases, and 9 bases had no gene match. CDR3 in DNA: TGTGCCAGCAGACCCACTAGCGGGGGGAGGGGGACCCAGTACTTC. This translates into CASRPTSGGRGTQYF.

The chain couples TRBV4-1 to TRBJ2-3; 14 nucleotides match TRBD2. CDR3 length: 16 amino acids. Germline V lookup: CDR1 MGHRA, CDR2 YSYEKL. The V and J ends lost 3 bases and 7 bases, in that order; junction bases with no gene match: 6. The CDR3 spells CASSQGTSGGLYTQYF. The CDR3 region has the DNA TGCGCCAGCAGCCAGGGGACTAGCGGGGGACTTTATACGCAGTATTTT.